This T cell receptor (beta chain) was sequenced during a study of shared clonotypes between healthy human individuals. The study, taken as a whole, reports: Relative to their counterparts shared across all four donors, non-shared clonotypes exhibited diminished generation probabilities. Naive CD4 clonotypes were shared across a handful of donors at 4.5% to 6.5%.

In the authors' methods: Junction-only sequences without quality scores were provided by ImmunoSEQ, so filtering was different. The assay was immunoSEQ multiplex PCR, and TCRdb's table has in-frame clones only and misses some. V and J calls and clone size are given by that table; D and trimming were obtained from the DNA. The sample lists 2 million to 2.5 million clones, approximately 94% occurring once. Remarks on this clone: What it recognizes is unknown. Other DNA sequences in this sample translate to the same CDR3.

The study separated CD4+ cells into CD45RA+ naive and CD45RA-negative memory subsets. Trimming stripped 0 bases from V and 5 bases from J, with 8 bases between. Germline lookup yields CDR1 ENHRY and CDR2 SYGVKD. The CDR3 spans 15 residues. The specimen sequenced was naive CD4+ T cells sorted from blood. Subset given: CD45RA+ positively selected. The chain couples TRBV10-3 to TRBJ1-6, with a weak D call TRBD1 (5 bases). This TCR came from a man aged 18 to 35 in good health. This CDR3 reads CAISESGPNNSPLHF. CDR3 in DNA: TGTGCCATCAGTGAGTCGGGGCCAAATAATTCACCCCTCCACTTT.